The present entry profiles one T cell receptor (beta chain) with its context. What it recognizes is unknown. The data were obtained in a study of T-cell memory formation after mild COVID-19. The overall study: Clusters of TCRs were largely donor specific.

Findings of the study overall: Contracting clones from day 15 to 85 showed balanced CD4/CD8; later expanders favored CD4+.

Germline CDR1 SGHKS, CDR2 YYEKEE (reference sequence). This CDR3 is built from 15 residues. The V and J ends lost 7 bases and 1 base, in that order; junction bases with no gene match: 9. TCRdb processed the 5' RACE reads anew with MiXCR; each CDR3 protein has one entry. The repertoire holds about 290,000 distinct CDR3 sequences, with about 16% as singletons. The clonotype was recovered from a man younger than 35 who had mild COVID-19 (a few samples of this study predate the infection). Cell type and time point are not known. This chain joins TRBV5-5 and TRBJ2-3; the match to TRBD1 covers 7 bases. The specimen was PBMCs or a T cell subset sorted from them (not recorded which). The CDR3 DNA reads as TGTGCCAGCGTCCAAAGAGGGACAGGCACAGATACGCAGTATTTT. Protein: CASVQRGTGTDTQYF.